These 20 T cell receptor beta chains were sequenced from one sample in a study of low-dose radiotherapy and immunotherapy resistance in tumors. Time point in this sample: after trial treatment. Treatment of the sample: LDRT plus nivolumab, ipilimumab, low-dose cyclophosphamide and aspirin (RACIN trial). Both TCRalpha and TCRbeta chains were reverse transcribed with V-gene-specific primers. A roughly 20-cycle PCR with a constant-region primer and V-primer adapter amplified TCRs. TCRdb reprocessed the reads via MiXCR and lists one record per CDR3 protein. The sample carries roughly 100,000 distinct CDR3 sequences, more than 20% recorded once. The source material was PBMCs, sampled after low-dose radiotherapy plus immunotherapy. All receptors derive from a female donor with ovarian cancer.

This clonotype has a count of ten or more. The chain has TRBV5-1 and TRBJ2-1; D is undetermined. V lost 3 bases and J 6 bases, leaving 16 bases between the germline ends. The CDR3 spans 15 residues. Germline V gene data show CDR1 as SGHRS and CDR2 as YFSETQ. The CDR3 spells CASSSPLTYLNEQFF. Written as DNA, the CDR3 is TGCGCCAGCAGCTCTCCCCTGACATACCTCAATGAGCAGTTCTTC.

This clonotype was observed at least ten times. V is TRBV29-1 and J is TRBJ2-3; D not certain. V was clipped by 6 bases and J by 6 bases, with 10 bases between them. The CDR3 sequence is 11 residues long. Germline V CDR1 and CDR2: SQVTM, ANQGSEA. CDR3 amino acids: CSVRSTDTQYF. The CDR3 bases are TGCAGCGTCCGGTCCACTGATACGCAGTATTTT.

At least ten counts were recorded for this clonotype. The genes are TRBV30 and TRBJ1-1; D gene unclear. The length of the CDR3 is 12 residues. The ends were cut back, 5 bases at V and 4 bases at J, with 11 bases in the middle. Germline assignment: CDR1 GTSNPN and CDR2 SVGIG (reference sequence). The CDR3, as DNA: TGTGCCTGGTCCACAGACGGCACTGAAGCTTTCTTT. Translated, it gives CAWSTDGTEAFF.

This clonotype has ten or more counts. The CDR3: CASSPARRPSYNEQFF. The CDR3 nucleotides read TGTGCCAGCTCACCTGCCCGGAGGCCCTCCTACAATGAGCAGTTCTTC. V usage is TRBV18 and J usage is TRBJ2-1, with D maybe TRBD2 (5 bases). CDR3 length: 16 amino acids. Germline V lookup: CDR1 KGHSH, CDR2 LQKENI. The ends were cut back, 3 bases at V and 0 bases at J, with 12 bases in the middle.

The J gene is TRBJ2-2, the V gene TRBV19; D gene uncertain. V lost 3 bases and J 5 bases, leaving 4 bases between the germline ends. The CDR3 loop spans 12 amino acids. Germline-derived CDR1 and CDR2 are LNHDA and SQIVND (reference sequence). The CDR3 loop reads CASSMKTGELFF. The CDR3 DNA is TGTGCCAGTAGTATGAAGACCGGGGAGCTGTTTTTT.

V usage is TRBV7-6 and J usage is TRBJ2-3, with D tentatively TRBD1 or TRBD2 (6 bases each). The length of the CDR3 is 17 residues. CDR1 SGHVS and CDR2 FNYEAQ come from the germline V gene. The V end was cut by 4 bases, the J end by 2 bases, with 19 bases between. CDR3 coding DNA: TGTGCCAGCAGCTCCAGCCGGGGGCTAACACTCACAGATACGCAGTATTTT. Protein: CASSSSRGLTLTDTQYF.

Note on this clonotype: A far larger clone differs by one base, so this is likely a read error. The chain carries TRBV12-3 or TRBV12-4 and TRBJ2-7, with 11 bases that match TRBD2. This CDR3 spans 19 amino acids. V lost 2 bases and J lost 7; bases outside the gene matches: 19. CDR3 protein: CASSLWTSSGGSSYNEQYF. The CDR3 coding sequence is TGTGCCAGCAGTTTATGGACCTCTAGCGGGGGGAGCTCCTACAATGAGCAGTACTTC.

This clonotype was counted ten times or more. The chain employs TRBV4-2 and TRBJ2-1; D gene ambiguous. Trimming stripped 0 bases from V and 4 bases from J, with 7 bases between. Germline CDR1 reads LGHNA; CDR2 reads YNFKEQ. This CDR3 comprises 14 residues. The CDR3, as DNA: TGTGCCAGCAGCCAAGACCCCAGTTACAATGAGCAGTTCTTC. This encodes CASSQDPSYNEQFF.

This clonotype occurred many times. The V call is TRBV9, the J call TRBJ2-1; maybe TRBD2 (5 bases). Between the trimmed V and J ends, which lost 3 bases and 5 bases, there was a span of 12 bases. The CDR3 is 14 amino acids. Germline-derived CDR1 and CDR2 are SGDLS and YYNGEE. The DNA of the CDR3 is TGTGCCAGCAGCGCCCCTGGACTCCACAATGAGCAGTTCTTC. This sequence encodes CASSAPGLHNEQFF.

This clonotype was picked up many times. V gene TRBV4-2 combines with J gene TRBJ2-3, with unresolved D. The germline V gene encodes CDR1 LGHNA and CDR2 YNFKEQ. There are 14 residues in the CDR3. V was cut by 2 bases and J by 4 bases, with 10 bases left in between. CDR3 DNA: TGTGCCAGCAGCCAATCGATGGGCCCAGATACGCAGTATTTT. Residues: CASSQSMGPDTQYF.

This clonotype was counted ten times or more. J is TRBJ2-7 and V is TRBV29-1; D is uncertain. V gave up 3 bases and J gave up 5 bases, with 11 bases separating them. Germline-derived CDR1 and CDR2 are SQVTM and ANQGSEA. The CDR3 loop spans 12 amino acids. CDR3 in DNA: TGCAGCGTTGACGCTACCGCGGACGAGCAGTACTTC. It translates to CSVDATADEQYF.

This clonotype was seen ten or more times. CDR3 in DNA: TGTGCCTGGAGTGTGGGCCAGGGAGGCATAAGGGCAACTAATGAAAAACTGTTTTTT. Translating it yields CAWSVGQGGIRATNEKLFF. The V gene is TRBV30, the J gene TRBJ1-4, with D maybe TRBD1 (5 bases). This CDR3 spans 19 amino acids. V lost 0 bases and J lost 0, with 20 bases in between. Germline CDR1 GTSNPN, CDR2 SVGIG (reference sequence).

Ten or more counts support this clonotype. V is TRBV18 and J is TRBJ1-2; D unclear. The V gene's germline CDR1 is KGHSH and CDR2 LQKENI. CDR3 length equals 14 residues. With 3 bases removed from V and 6 bases from J, the gap between germline ends came to 14 bases. CDR3 residues: CASSPSGSWNGYTF. CDR3 DNA sequence: TGTGCCAGCTCACCTAGTGGGTCTTGGAATGGCTACACCTTC.

In this sample, this clonotype turned up many times. The rearrangement uses TRBV6-5 and TRBJ2-5, with 15 bases identical to TRBD2. Per the germline V gene, CDR1 is MNHEY and CDR2 is SVGAGI. CDR3 length equals 17 residues. Trimming at V came to 6 bases and at J to 9 bases, leaving 14 bases not matched to a gene. CDR3 sequence: CASRPNPGLAGGAAQYF. The CDR3 DNA follows: TGTGCCAGCAGGCCTAATCCGGGACTAGCGGGGGGAGCGGCCCAGTACTTC.

Comment on this clonotype: It is likely a read error: a sequence one base away is far more abundant. This chain uses TRBV6-6 with TRBJ2-7; D unclear. The germline V and J ends were trimmed by 5 bases and 9 bases, with 11 bases remaining between them. This CDR3 is built from 11 residues. The germline V gene has CDR1 MNHNY and CDR2 SVGAGI (reference sequence). This CDR3 reads CASSKIGPQYF. The CDR3 nucleotides are TGTGCCAGCAGTAAAATCGGACCGCAGTACTTC.

A word on this clonotype: A far larger clone is just one base off, so this is likely a read error. CDR3: CASGFRWDQPQHF. In nucleotides, the CDR3 is TGTGCCAGCGGCTTCCGATGGGATCAGCCCCAGCATTTT. V usage is TRBV5-3 and J usage is TRBJ1-5; no reliable D call. TRBV5-3 is known as an ORF, though its function is uncertain. Trimming cost V 8 bases and J 5 bases, with 14 bases left between them. The CDR3 covers 13 residues.

At least ten counts were recorded for this clonotype. The chain joins TRBV5-6 to TRBJ2-5; D is ambiguous. Germline CDR1 and CDR2: SGHDT and YYEEEE. Trimming shortened V by 1 base and J by 5 bases, and 3 bases separated the two germline ends. CDR3 length: 11 amino acids. The CDR3 nucleotides read TGTGCCAGCAGCTTGACGGAGACCCAGTACTTC. Amino acid sequence: CASSLTETQYF. The full variable domain, rest sourced from reference TRBV5-6 and TRBJ2-5, is DAGVTQSPTHLIKTRGQQVTLRCSPKSGHDTVSWYQQALGQGPQFIFQYYEEEERQRGNFPDRFSGHQFPNYSSELNVNALLLGDSALYLCASSLTETQYFGPGTRLLVL.

J is TRBJ1-2 and V is TRBV28; TRBD1 is a possible D gene (5 bases). Germline V gene lookup returns CDR1 MDHEN and CDR2 SYDVKM. V was clipped by 5 bases and J by 4 bases, with 26 bases between them. The length of the CDR3 is 18 residues. As DNA, the CDR3 is TGTGCCAGCAGTCCCCTGTTTTTCAAGGGGCTTCGGACCTATGGCTACACCTTC. This translates into CASSPLFFKGLRTYGYTF.

The table lists this clonotype with many counts. This chain links TRBV29-1 with TRBJ1-1, with a possible D match to TRBD1 (6 bases). The CDR3 has 17 amino acids. CDR1 and CDR2 from the germline V gene are SQVTM and ANQGSEA. V shed 7 bases and J shed 0 bases, with 24 bases lying between them. DNA of the CDR3: TGCAGCGCTACAAGCGTAGGAGGGGGTCATCTGAACACTGAAGCTTTCTTT. Translating gives CSATSVGGGHLNTEAFF.

To note about this clonotype: A much bigger clone sits one base away, suggesting this may be a read error. The chain employs TRBV19 and TRBJ2-7; no reliable D call. Germline assignment: CDR1 LNHDA and CDR2 SQIVND (reference sequence). There are 13 residues in the CDR3. The CDR3 nucleotides are TGTGCCAGTAGTATTAGACACGGCTACGAGCAGCACTTC. Residues: CASSIRHGYEQHF.